This T cell receptor beta chain derives from a study of cytomegalovirus exposure and HLA in healthy donors. Background on the study: From donors who were HLA-typed, an early data release held around 80 million unique TCRs.

The table lists this clone with a count of one. V lost 3 bases to trimming and J lost 2 bases; unmatched junction nucleotides: 5. The CDR3 has 16 residues. The germline CDR1 and CDR2 sequences are KGHSH and LQKENI. PCR amplification relied on 60 Vbeta primers (plus 13 Jbeta primers). The method was immunoSEQ multiplex PCR; TCRdb's version includes in-frame clones alone and lacks a portion of them. The table shows around 63,000 clones, with more than 65% occurring only once. V usage is TRBV18 and J usage is TRBJ2-3, with 10 bases that match TRBD1. Input material: PBMCs. This receptor was taken from a woman younger than 45 in good health and CMV-seronegative. The CDR3: CASSPLTGGYTDTQYF. CDR3 DNA sequence: TGTGCCAGCTCACCTCTGACAGGGGGCTACACAGATACGCAGTATTTT.